These 26 T cell receptor beta chains were sequenced from one sample in a study of T-cell reconstitution after alpha-beta-depleted transplantation in children. TCRbeta library construction was performed incorporating unique molecular identifiers. TCRdb fed the PCR reads into MiXCR, producing one record per CDR3 protein. The sample lists 500,000 to 600,000 distinct CDR3 sequences, 25% to 30% seen once, with approximately 39% in the top ten. This sample comprised PBMCs, obtained before TCRalphabeta/CD19-depleted stem cell transplant. The receptors derive from a boy under two years old with Wiskott-Aldrich syndrome, due to receive a stem cell transplant.

The V and J genes are TRBV15 and TRBJ1-5; tentative D call: TRBD1 (6 bases). V was trimmed by 8 bases and J by 2 bases, leaving 13 bases between them. The CDR3 runs to 14 residues. Germline V CDR1 and CDR2: LNHNV, YYDKDF (reference sequence). DNA of the CDR3: TGTGCCACCGCGCTAAGGGGGGGCAATCAGCCCCAGCATTTT. This sequence encodes CATALRGGNQPQHF.

This sequence joins TRBV5-1 and TRBJ2-7, with 11 nucleotides matching TRBD1. Germline V CDR1 and CDR2: SGHRS, YFSETQ. The CDR3 is 14 amino acids. The V gene end was trimmed by 3 bases and the J gene end by 4 bases; junction bases not matched to a gene: 3. CDR3 nucleotide sequence: TGCGCCAGCAGCTACGGACAGGGGGCTTACGAGCAGTACTTC. This codes for CASSYGQGAYEQYF. The whole variable domain, remainder taken from reference TRBV5-1 and TRBJ2-7, is KAGVTQTPRYLIKTRGQQVTLSCSPISGHRSVSWYQQTPGQGLQFLFEYFSETQRNKGNFPGRFSGRQFSNSRSEMNVSTLELGDSALYLCASSYGQGAYEQYFGPGTRLTVT.

The gene calls are TRBV2 and TRBJ1-3; possibly TRBD1 for D (5 bases). The CDR3 extends over 17 amino acids. The V end lost 1 base, the J end lost 0 bases, and 13 bases lay between the germline ends. Germline CDR1 is SNHLY and CDR2 is FYNNEI. CDR3: CASSEGGYGSSGNTIYF. Here the CDR3 DNA reads TGTGCCAGCAGTGAAGGGGGCTACGGGAGCTCTGGAAACACCATATATTTT. The full variable domain, in which reference TRBV2 and TRBJ1-3 provide the parts outside the CDR3, is EPEVTQTPSHQVTQMGQEVILRCVPISNHLYFYWYRQILGQKVEFLVSFYNNEISEKSEIFDDQFSVERPDGSNFTLKIRSTKLEDSAMYFCASSEGGYGSSGNTIYFGEGSWLTVV.

This clonotype appeared a few times. DNA for the CDR3: TGTGCCAGCAGCCCTAGCGGGGCCCGTTACAATGAGCAGTTCTTC. Its translation: CASSPSGARYNEQFF. The gene calls are TRBV4-2 and TRBJ2-1; 9 positions match TRBD2. Germline trimming cut 4 bases from V and 4 bases from J; bases unmatched to any gene: 5. The CDR3 runs 15 residues. Germline V gene sequence: CDR1 LGHNA, CDR2 YNFKEQ.

This clonotype was counted only a few times. The chain uses TRBV15 and TRBJ1-1; D not resolved. Germline CDR1 and CDR2: LNHNV and YYDKDF (reference sequence). V was clipped by 0 bases and J by 11 bases, with 10 bases between them. The CDR3 is 12 residues long. The CDR3 sequence: CATSRDFSGAFF. Written as DNA, the CDR3 is TGTGCCACCAGCAGAGATTTTAGTGGGGCTTTCTTT.

This clonotype came up a few times. V usage is TRBV6-5 and J usage is TRBJ2-2; D gene ambiguous. The CDR3 contains 14 residues. The germline V gene encodes CDR1 MNHEY and CDR2 SVGAGI. V lost 2 bases and J lost 1, with 5 bases in between. The CDR3 sequence: CASSYARNTGELFF. In DNA, the CDR3 is TGTGCCAGCAGTTACGCCAGGAACACCGGGGAGCTGTTTTTT.

The chain carries TRBV15 and TRBJ1-1, with a possible D match to TRBD1 (6 bases). The germline gives CDR1 LNHNV, CDR2 YYDKDF (reference sequence). There are 14 residues in the CDR3. Trimming removed 0 bases at V and 4 bases at J, with 9 bases between. The CDR3 region is CATSRDKGGTEAFF. CDR3 coding DNA: TGTGCCACCAGCAGAGATAAAGGGGGCACTGAAGCTTTCTTT. The full variable domain, with the rest looked up from reference TRBV15 and TRBJ1-1, is DAMVIQNPRYQVTQFGKPVTLSCSQTLNHNVMYWYQQKSSQAPKLLFHYYDKDFNNEADTPDNFQSRRPNTSFCFLDIRSPGLGDTAMYLCATSRDKGGTEAFFGQGTRLTVV.

The genes are TRBV20-1 and TRBJ2-1; TRBD2 aligns across 14 bases. Trimming cost V 3 bases and J 7 bases; bases outside gene matches: 11. This CDR3 is built from 17 residues. The V gene's germline CDR1 is DFQATT and CDR2 SNEGSKA (reference sequence). The DNA of the CDR3 is TGCAGTGCTAGGGTCCCCACCGGGACTAGCGGGAGAAATGAGCAGTTCTTC. This translates into CSARVPTGTSGRNEQFF.

This chain uses TRBV6-5 with TRBJ2-3; TRBD2 might be the D (6 bases). Trimming shortened V by 0 bases and J by 0 bases, and 10 bases separated the two germline ends. CDR1 MNHEY and CDR2 SVGAGI come from the germline V gene. This CDR3 is 16 amino acids long. The CDR3 bases are TGTGCCAGCAGTTACTCTTCTAGCGCCAGCACAGATACGCAGTATTTT. Its translation: CASSYSSSASTDTQYF.

The chain is built from TRBV10-3 and TRBJ2-1, with 11 bases lining up with TRBD2. Trimming cost V 6 bases and J 4 bases; bases outside gene matches: 5. Germline V gene lookup returns CDR1 ENHRY and CDR2 SYGVKD. The CDR3 is 15 amino acids. The DNA for the CDR3 is TGTGCCATCAGCTCCGGGACTAGCGGTTACAATGAGCAGTTCTTC. It yields the protein CAISSGTSGYNEQFF.

This clonotype has a handful of counts. The CDR3 region has the DNA TGCAGTGCTAGAGATAATGAAAAACTGTTTTTT. The encoded protein is CSARDNEKLFF. The rearrangement joins TRBV20-1 to TRBJ1-4; D call uncertain. Germline V CDR1 and CDR2: DFQATT, SNEGSKA (reference sequence). The CDR3 is 11 amino acids. V was shortened by 0 bases and J by 4 bases, with 0 bases between the two germline ends.

J is TRBJ2-7 and V is TRBV11-2, with D perhaps TRBD1 or TRBD2 (5 bases each). In germline, CDR1 is SGHAT, CDR2 FQNNGV. This CDR3 spans 15 amino acids. Trimming took off 3 bases at V and 4 bases at J, with 16 bases between the two ends. This CDR3 reads CASSFGTSSRYEQYF. In DNA, the CDR3 is TGTGCCAGCAGCTTCGGGACCTCTTCCCGATACGAGCAGTACTTC.

This chain links TRBV27 with TRBJ2-7, with no clear D. Trimming removed 1 base at V and 2 bases at J, with 15 bases between. This CDR3 has 16 amino acids. In germline, CDR1 is MNHEY, CDR2 SMNVEV (reference sequence). CDR3 sequence: CASSLFPGPPPYEQYF. Written as DNA, the CDR3 is TGTGCCAGCAGTTTATTTCCGGGTCCTCCTCCCTACGAGCAGTACTTC.

J is TRBJ2-1 and V is TRBV5-6, with 13 bases matching TRBD2. The V and J ends lost 0 bases and 5 bases, in that order; junction bases with no gene match: 2. Per germline, CDR1 SGHDT and CDR2 YYEEEE. This CDR3 region has 16 residues. The CDR3 reads CASSLDGTSGNNEQFF. CDR3 DNA sequence: TGTGCCAGCAGCTTGGACGGGACTAGCGGGAACAATGAGCAGTTCTTC.

This clonotype was picked up a small number of times. The chain couples TRBV29-1 to TRBJ1-1; D gene unclear. With 5 bases removed from V and 1 base from J, the gap between germline ends came to 8 bases. CDR3 length: 12 amino acids. Per germline, CDR1 SQVTM and CDR2 ANQGSEA. CDR3 nucleotide sequence: TGCAGCGTTCGCCCTACGAACACTGAAGCTTTCTTT. Translated: CSVRPTNTEAFF.

The chain has TRBV6-2 or TRBV6-3 and TRBJ2-1; D unclear. V shed 4 bases and J shed 4 bases, with 11 bases lying between them. CDR3 length: 14 residues. Looked up from germline, CDR1 is MNHEY and CDR2 is SVGEGT. As DNA, the CDR3 is TGTGCCAGCAGTTTTTTTTCGCAGTACAATGAGCAGTTCTTC. It is translated as CASSFFSQYNEQFF.

This clonotype was found a few times. The chain uses TRBV7-6 and TRBJ2-3, with 10 bases lining up with TRBD2. The CDR3 has 16 residues. V was clipped by 0 bases and J by 8 bases; unmatched bases: 8. CDR1 and CDR2 (germline): SGHVS, FNYEAQ. In DNA, the CDR3 is TGTGCCAGCAGCTTAGCTCAGCGGGAGGGCCGAGGTACGCAGTATTTT. This sequence encodes CASSLAQREGRGTQYF. Supplemented by reference TRBV7-6 and TRBJ2-3, the full variable domain reads GAGVSQSPRYKVTKRGQDVALRCDPISGHVSLYWYRQALGQGPEFLTYFNYEAQQDKSGLPNDRFSAERPEGSISTLTIQRTEQRDSAMYRCASSLAQREGRGTQYFGPGTRLTVL.

This chain uses TRBV20-1 with TRBJ2-7; D gene ambiguous. CDR1 and CDR2 (germline): DFQATT, SNEGSKA (reference sequence). Trimming shortened V by 0 bases and J by 0 bases, and 3 bases separated the two germline ends. The CDR3 has 12 amino acids. CDR3 sequence reads: CSARENSYEQYF. The CDR3 bases are TGCAGTGCTAGAGAGAACTCCTACGAGCAGTACTTC.

There are a few counts of this clonotype. This sequence joins TRBV29-1 and TRBJ2-3, with D possibly matching TRBD2 (5 bases). The germline V gene has CDR1 SQVTM and CDR2 ANQGSEA. Trimming took off 7 bases at V and 1 base at J, with 9 bases between the two ends. The CDR3 consists of 12 residues. The CDR3 region has the DNA TGCAGCGCAGCGGACGGCACAGATACGCAGTATTTT. It encodes CSAADGTDTQYF.

This clonotype was seen only a few times. The chain joins TRBV5-1 to TRBJ2-7, with 13 bases fitting TRBD2. Trimming removed 5 bases from V and 8 bases from J; junction bases left unmatched: 10. Germline lookup yields CDR1 SGHRS and CDR2 YFSETQ. The CDR3 spans 15 residues. This chain's CDR3 is CASRAELAGGPKQYF. In DNA, the CDR3 is TGCGCCAGCAGGGCCGAACTAGCGGGAGGGCCCAAGCAGTACTTC.

This clonotype was recorded a few times. The chain uses TRBV3-1 and TRBJ2-5; the D call may be TRBD1 or TRBD2 (5 bases each). V was cut by 6 bases and J by 5 bases, with 16 bases left in between. The CDR3 contains 14 residues. Germline CDR1 reads LGHDT; CDR2 reads YNNKEL (reference sequence). Written as DNA, the CDR3 is TGTGCCAGCAGTGGTCTAGCCCCAGGGGAGACCCAGTACTTC. This encodes CASSGLAPGETQYF.

The CDR3 loop reads CASSPPTGGTTEAFF. The CDR3 DNA is TGTGCCAGCAGCCCTCCGACAGGGGGAACCACTGAAGCTTTCTTT. V usage is TRBV7-9 and J usage is TRBJ1-1; 9 bases map to TRBD1. The ends lost 5 bases at V and 4 bases at J; junction bases unmatched: 8. The CDR3 sequence is 15 residues long. From germline, CDR1 is SEHNR and CDR2 FQNEAQ (reference sequence). Filled out from reference TRBV7-9 and TRBJ1-1, the complete variable domain reads DTGVSQNPRHKITKRGQNVTFRCDPISEHNRLYWYRQTLGQGPEFLTYFQNEAQLEKSRLLSDRFSAERPKGSFSTLEIQRTEQGDSAMYLCASSPPTGGTTEAFFGQGTRLTVV.

The genes are TRBV5-5 and TRBJ1-6, with D uncertain. Germline V lookup: CDR1 SGHKS, CDR2 YYEKEE (reference sequence). The CDR3 length is 15 residues. V gave up 2 bases and J gave up 8 bases, with 14 bases separating them. CDR3 nucleotides: TGTGCCAGCAGCTTATACGGGCAGTCATATTCACCCCTCCACTTT. This codes for CASSLYGQSYSPLHF.

The chain couples TRBV6-1 to TRBJ2-3; 7 positions agree with TRBD1. The V gene's germline CDR1 is MNHNS and CDR2 SASEGT. Germline trimming cut 5 bases from V and 5 bases from J; bases unmatched to any gene: 4. The length of the CDR3 is 13 residues. The CDR3 loop is CASSTPGGDTQYF. DNA for the CDR3: TGTGCCAGCAGTACGCCAGGGGGAGATACGCAGTATTTT.

This clonotype was seen more than once but under ten times. The chain employs TRBV20-1 and TRBJ2-5, with 9 bases fitting TRBD2. Germline CDR1 reads DFQATT; CDR2 reads SNEGSKA (reference sequence). The CDR3 loop spans 12 amino acids. Trimming removed 6 bases from V and 5 bases from J; junction bases left unmatched: 4. CDR3 bases: TGCAGTGCCGTAGCGGGAGTTGAGACCCAGTACTTC. Amino acid sequence: CSAVAGVETQYF.

The chain has TRBV7-2 and TRBJ1-4; D not certain. Germline V gene lookup returns CDR1 SGHTA and CDR2 FQGNSA. The V end lost 6 bases, the J end lost 8 bases, and 13 bases lay between the germline ends. The CDR3 runs to 13 residues. CDR3 loop: CASRLQSWEKLFF. The DNA of the CDR3 is TGTGCCAGCAGGTTACAATCTTGGGAAAAACTGTTTTTT.